One sample yielded the 2 T cell receptor beta chains listed below, sequenced in a study of blood T cell repertoires in COVID-19. TCRdb's table, derived via immunoSEQ multiplex PCR, lists solely in-frame clones and lacks some. The data show under 200,000 clones, around nine tenths seen once. Input material: peripheral blood. The receptors were gathered from a woman aged 65 to 85 with COVID-19, enrolled during active disease.

The V and J genes are TRBV19 and TRBJ1-2, with D possibly TRBD1 on 5 matching bases. The CDR3 has 15 amino acids. Looked up from germline, CDR1 is LNHDA and CDR2 is SQIVND (reference sequence). The V end was cut by 7 bases, the J end by 1 base, with 16 bases between. CDR3 DNA sequence: TGTGCCAGTACCGATCTCGGGGGGGTTAACTATGGCTACACCTTC. This gives the protein CASTDLGGVNYGYTF.

The chain joins TRBV5-1 to TRBJ2-7; 10 nucleotides agree with TRBD1. Unmatched junction bases numbered 14, after V lost 5 bases and J lost 3 bases. CDR3 size: 17 residues. Germline loops: CDR1 SGHRS, CDR2 YFSETQ. The CDR3 loop is CASSFSPTGQGVYEQYF. The CDR3 region has the DNA TGCGCCAGCAGTTTTTCGCCGACCGGACAGGGGGTCTACGAGCAGTACTTC. Using reference TRBV5-1 and TRBJ2-7 for the parts outside the CDR3, the full variable domain is KAGVTQTPRYLIKTRGQQVTLSCSPISGHRSVSWYQQTPGQGLQFLFEYFSETQRNKGNFPGRFSGRQFSNSRSEMNVSTLELGDSALYLCASSFSPTGQGVYEQYFGPGTRLTVT.